The rows below give T cell receptor beta chains drawn from one sample of a study of diagnostic markers for celiac disease. TCRdb re-analyzed the reads; it lists each CDR3 protein once, without DNA. Recorded for this sample: 1,500 or so distinct CDR3 sequences. The specimen sequenced was either unsorted cells or a sorted T cell fraction (not recorded which). The receptors come from a human donor. Both conserved end residues are part of each CDR3. Each record gives: J gene, V gene, clone size, CDR3 protein. Some rows mark clone size as missing; the rest say once, few, many or name a class of expanded clone.

J gene: TRBJ2-3; V gene: TRBV28; clone size: large; CDR3 protein: CASSFIRGSGTDTQYF
J gene: TRBJ2-1; V gene: TRBV11-2; clone size: medium-sized; CDR3 protein: CASSLISGRALFNEQFF
J gene: TRBJ1-6; V gene: TRBV20-1; clone size: medium-sized; CDR3 protein: CSARRPGEGGSPLHF
J gene: TRBJ1-5; V gene: TRBV12-3/TRBV12-4; clone size: large; CDR3 protein: CASSLDNQPQHF
J gene: TRBJ2-7; V gene: TRBV20-1; clone size: medium-sized; CDR3 protein: CSAQSRDRAYEQYF
J gene: TRBJ1-6; V gene: TRBV9; clone size: -; CDR3 protein: CASSVEPGRGTPLHF
J gene: TRBJ2-5; V gene: TRBV29-1; clone size: medium-sized; CDR3 protein: CSGALARQETQYF
J gene: TRBJ2-1; V gene: TRBV5-1; clone size: -; CDR3 protein: CASSLITSGLYNEQFF
J gene: TRBJ2-7; V gene: TRBV7-2; clone size: -; CDR3 protein: CASSLEVPGYEQYF
J gene: TRBJ2-7; V gene: TRBV6-5; clone size: -; CDR3 protein: CASSLVLAGALEQYF
J gene: TRBJ1-5; V gene: TRBV6-7; clone size: medium-sized; CDR3 protein: CASSRTDHQPQHF
J gene: TRBJ2-2; V gene: TRBV27; clone size: large; CDR3 protein: CASTGTDNTGELFF
J gene: TRBJ1-1; V gene: TRBV3-1; clone size: large; CDR3 protein: CASSQIQGTEAFF
J gene: TRBJ2-1; V gene: TRBV27; clone size: medium-sized; CDR3 protein: CASSLDWREAYNEQFF
J gene: TRBJ2-3; V gene: TRBV18; clone size: medium-sized; CDR3 protein: CASSQYTSTDTQYF
J gene: TRBJ2-2; V gene: TRBV5-1; clone size: medium-sized; CDR3 protein: CASSLDGGPGELFF
J gene: TRBJ1-6; V gene: TRBV7-2; clone size: large; CDR3 protein: CASRRDRVGSPLHF
J gene: TRBJ2-7; V gene: TRBV6-5; clone size: -; CDR3 protein: CASSRTGSSGAYEQYF
J gene: TRBJ1-6; V gene: TRBV28; clone size: large; CDR3 protein: CASSPLRVYAPLHF
J gene: TRBJ2-3; V gene: TRBV30; clone size: medium-sized; CDR3 protein: CAWSVHWSTDTQYF
J gene: TRBJ2-1; V gene: TRBV7-3; clone size: medium-sized; CDR3 protein: CASSPLGLAGDNEQFF
J gene: TRBJ2-1; V gene: TRBV5-1; clone size: medium-sized; CDR3 protein: CATRERVQSYNEQFF
J gene: TRBJ1-5; V gene: TRBV28; clone size: -; CDR3 protein: CASSLWGEGQPQHF
J gene: TRBJ2-5; V gene: TRBV28; clone size: -; CDR3 protein: CASSLNRETQYF
J gene: TRBJ2-2; V gene: TRBV18; clone size: medium-sized; CDR3 protein: CASSPPGPQGYGELFF
J gene: TRBJ2-1; V gene: TRBV20-1; clone size: large; CDR3 protein: CSAKSKTGSYEQFF
J gene: TRBJ1-2; V gene: TRBV29-1; clone size: medium-sized; CDR3 protein: CSAESTTANYGYTF
J gene: TRBJ1-2; V gene: TRBV2; clone size: medium-sized; CDR3 protein: CASNRDTLPGYGYTF
J gene: TRBJ2-7; V gene: TRBV18; clone size: -; CDR3 protein: CASSPAGGADYEQYF
J gene: TRBJ2-1; V gene: TRBV7-9; clone size: medium-sized; CDR3 protein: CASSLAGLTQFF
J gene: TRBJ1-1; V gene: TRBV12-3/TRBV12-4; clone size: large; CDR3 protein: CASSLVGNTEAFF
J gene: TRBJ1-1; V gene: TRBV28; clone size: medium-sized; CDR3 protein: CASGRPGDTEAFF